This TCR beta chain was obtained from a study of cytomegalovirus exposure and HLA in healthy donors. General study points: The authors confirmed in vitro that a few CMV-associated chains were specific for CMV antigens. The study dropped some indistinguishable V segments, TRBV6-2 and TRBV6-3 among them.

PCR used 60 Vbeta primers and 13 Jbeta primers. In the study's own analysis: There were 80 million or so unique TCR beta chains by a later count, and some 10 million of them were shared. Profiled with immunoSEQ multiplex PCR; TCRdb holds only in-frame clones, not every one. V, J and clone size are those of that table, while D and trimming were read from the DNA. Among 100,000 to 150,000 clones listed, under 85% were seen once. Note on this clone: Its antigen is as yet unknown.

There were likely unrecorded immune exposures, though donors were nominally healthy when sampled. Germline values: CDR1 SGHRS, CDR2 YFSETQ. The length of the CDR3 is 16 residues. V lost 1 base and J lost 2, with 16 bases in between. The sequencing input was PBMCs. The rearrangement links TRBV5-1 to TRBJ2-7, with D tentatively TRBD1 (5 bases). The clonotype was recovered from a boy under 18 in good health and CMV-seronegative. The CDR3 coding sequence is TGCGCCAGCAGCTTGTCTGTCAGGGAAGTCCCCTACGAGCAGTACTTC. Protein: CASSLSVREVPYEQYF.